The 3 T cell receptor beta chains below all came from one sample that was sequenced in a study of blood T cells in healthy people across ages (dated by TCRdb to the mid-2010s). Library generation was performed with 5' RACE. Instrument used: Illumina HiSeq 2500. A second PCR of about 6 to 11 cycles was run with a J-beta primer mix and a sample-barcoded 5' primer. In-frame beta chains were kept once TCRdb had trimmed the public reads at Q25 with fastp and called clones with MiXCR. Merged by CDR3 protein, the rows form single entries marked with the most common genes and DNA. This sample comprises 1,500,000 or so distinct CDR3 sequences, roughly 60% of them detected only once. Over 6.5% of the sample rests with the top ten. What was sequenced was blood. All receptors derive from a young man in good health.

Written as DNA, the CDR3 is TGTGCCAGCAGCTTAGTAGTGGACAGCAATGAGCAGTTCTTC. It is translated as CASSLVVDSNEQFF. This chain joins TRBV7-9 and TRBJ2-1, with a possible D match to TRBD1 (6 bases). V gave up 1 base and J gave up 6 bases, with 10 bases separating them. This CDR3 has 14 amino acids. CDR1 SEHNR and CDR2 FQNEAQ come from the germline V gene (reference sequence).

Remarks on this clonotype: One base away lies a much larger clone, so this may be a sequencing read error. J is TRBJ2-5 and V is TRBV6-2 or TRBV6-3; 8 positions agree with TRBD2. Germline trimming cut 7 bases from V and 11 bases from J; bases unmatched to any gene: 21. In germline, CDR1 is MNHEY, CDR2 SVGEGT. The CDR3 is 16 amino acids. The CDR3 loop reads CASTSLEPGGWNEQYF. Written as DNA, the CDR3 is TGTGCCAGCACCTCACTTGAGCCGGGGGGGTGGAATGAGCAGTACTTC.

This CDR3 is CASSTGGWSSVSEQFF. The CDR3 region has the DNA TGTGCCAGCAGTACAGGGGGCTGGTCTAGCGTAAGTGAGCAGTTCTTC. The rearrangement uses TRBV27 and TRBJ2-1; 9 nucleotides align to TRBD1. This CDR3 spans 16 amino acids. V shed 5 bases, J shed 9 bases, and the junction held 14 bases outside the gene matches. Germline CDR1 is MNHEY and CDR2 is SMNVEV (reference sequence).